This TCR beta chain was sequenced for a study of beta chain features in type 1 diabetes. General observations from the study: A moderate, significant TCRB CDR3 shortening appeared in type 1 diabetes across four CD4+ subsets.

Of the isolated RNA, all was reverse transcribed, and so the sequenced material was expressed TCRB transcripts. Profiling relied on immunoSEQ multiplex PCR, and the TCRdb table lists in-frame clones only, not all of them. This sample has under 550,000 clones, with roughly an eighth found just once. To note about this clone: Antigen unknown.

The V end was cut by 5 bases, the J end by 7 bases, with 17 bases between. The germline V gene encodes CDR1 SGHNT and CDR2 YENEEA. The CDR3 is 14 residues long. Sequenced material: naive CD4+ T cells from blood. The genes are TRBV11-3 and TRBJ2-5, with a possible D match to TRBD1 (5 bases). The source of this sequence is a woman between 18 and 29 years old in good health. The CDR3 reads CASSGSRREGTQYF. In DNA, the CDR3 is TGTGCCAGCAGCGGCTCCCGCAGGGAAGGGACCCAGTACTTC.